Below, 9 T cell receptor beta chains from the same sample are listed, as sequenced in a study of spatial heterogeneity in lung cancer. These receptors are not linked to any known antigen. In TCRdb, the 5' RACE reads were re-called with MiXCR into one record per CDR3 protein. The repertoire holds 5,000 to 7,000 distinct CDR3 sequences, with 13% to 15% as singletons. Regarding time point: sample taken at primary tumor resection. Findings and caveats of the study: Higher tumor mutation counts went along with higher counts of expanded intratumoral alpha and beta TCRs.

The sample consisted of lung tumor tissue, taken at surgery. The receptors were gathered from a male donor with early-stage non-small cell lung cancer.

This clonotype was detected many times. Being off target in a library aimed at alpha chains, this beta chain has a size of little meaning. The CDR3 coding sequence is TGTGCCAGCAGTTTATGGACTAGCGGGAGTGGTCTCAATGAGCAGTTCTTC. This encodes CASSLWTSGSGLNEQFF. The chain links TRBV28 to TRBJ2-1; 12 bases map to TRBD2. This CDR3 has 17 residues. CDR1 is MDHEN and CDR2 is SYDVKM in the germline V gene. Trimming cost V 0 bases and J 6 bases; bases outside gene matches: 6.

For this clonotype: The library was prepared for alpha chains; this beta chain is a stray read, so its frequency means little. The rearrangement uses TRBV7-9 and TRBJ1-1; tentative D call: TRBD1 (5 bases). Germline V gives CDR1 SEHNR, CDR2 FQNEAQ (reference sequence). The CDR3 is made up of 11 amino acids. Trimming pared 6 bases from V and 7 bases from J, leaving 9 bases between. In DNA, the CDR3 is TGTGCCAGCAGGGGCGGGGGTGAAGCTTTCTTT. Its protein is CASRGGGEAFF.

The table lists this clonotype with a few counts. This beta chain is off target for a library built for alpha chains, so its abundance means little. The rearrangement links TRBV29-1 to TRBJ2-3, with D unclear. This CDR3 spans 11 amino acids. Germline CDR1 is SQVTM and CDR2 is ANQGSEA. V was trimmed by 6 bases and J by 6 bases, leaving 10 bases between them. CDR3 protein: CSVGFMDTQYF. Written as DNA, the CDR3 is TGCAGCGTGGGGTTCATGGATACGCAGTATTTT.

This clonotype was seen at least ten times. A library prepared for alpha chains yielded this beta chain as an off-target read; its size is of little meaning. This rearrangement joins TRBV7-9 to TRBJ2-3, with 8 bases identical to TRBD2. Germline values: CDR1 SEHNR, CDR2 FQNEAQ (reference sequence). The V segment lost 3 bases and the J segment 1 base; nucleotides outside the gene matches: 9. The CDR3 covers 17 residues. The CDR3 reads CASSFGGAGARTDTQYF. The CDR3 DNA sequence: TGTGCCAGCAGCTTCGGGGGGGCGGGAGCCCGCACAGATACGCAGTATTTT.

Concerning this clonotype: For a library built for alpha chains, this beta chain is a stray read; little rests on its size. The genes are TRBV12-3 or TRBV12-4 and TRBJ2-1; TRBD2 might be the D (6 bases). The CDR3 extends over 15 amino acids. Trimming shortened V by 6 bases and J by 7 bases, and 19 bases separated the two germline ends. CDR3: CASSNPGGIGNEQFF. DNA for the CDR3: TGTGCCAGCAGCAACCCGGGCGGGATCGGAAATGAGCAGTTCTTC.

At least ten counts were recorded for this clonotype. This beta chain is a stray sequence in a library constructed for alpha chains; its clone size is not meaningful. The V gene is TRBV20-1, the J gene TRBJ2-3, with 11 nucleotides matching TRBD2. Germline V CDR1 and CDR2: DFQATT, SNEGSKA (reference sequence). The CDR3 length is 15 residues. V lost 6 bases and J lost 3; bases outside the gene matches: 8. CDR3 region: CSASSTSGKTDTQYF. The CDR3 DNA sequence: TGCAGTGCCAGTTCGACTAGCGGGAAGACAGATACGCAGTATTTT.

This clonotype was counted at least ten times. This beta chain appears as a stray read in a library generated for alpha chains; its size is not informative. This chain links TRBV10-3 with TRBJ1-6, with a possible D match to TRBD1 (5 bases). The CDR3 has 15 residues. V was shortened by 2 bases and J by 5 bases, with 10 bases between the two germline ends. Per germline, CDR1 ENHRY and CDR2 SYGVKD. CDR3: CAISEVGPNNSPLHF. The CDR3 DNA follows: TGTGCCATCAGTGAGGTGGGGCCGAATAATTCACCCCTCCACTTT.

This clonotype rates as medium-sized. In a library made to pick up alpha chains, this beta chain is a stray read with a size that means little. The chain employs TRBV5-1 and TRBJ2-7; TRBD1 matches 11 bases. The CDR3 sequence is 14 residues long. The germline V gene has CDR1 SGHRS and CDR2 YFSETQ. V dropped 5 bases and J dropped 7; count of bases not matched to a gene: 8. The CDR3 bases are TGCGCCAGCAGTTCAGGACAGGGGGCGCGTGAGCAGTACTTC. It encodes CASSSGQGAREQYF.

The table lists this clonotype with a few counts. This may arise from a read error, as a much more abundant clone is one base away. Being off target in a library aimed at alpha chains, this beta chain has a size of little meaning. The chain couples TRBV6-2 or TRBV6-3 to TRBJ2-1, with 10 bases fitting TRBD2. The length of the CDR3 is 15 residues. V lost 1 base, J lost 9 bases, and 6 bases stayed unmatched. Germline assignment: CDR1 MNHEY and CDR2 SVGEGT. Written as DNA, the CDR3 is TGTGCCAGCAGTTACTTAGCGGGAGGTTCGAGTGAGCAGTTCTTC. It yields the protein CASSYLAGGSSEQFF.